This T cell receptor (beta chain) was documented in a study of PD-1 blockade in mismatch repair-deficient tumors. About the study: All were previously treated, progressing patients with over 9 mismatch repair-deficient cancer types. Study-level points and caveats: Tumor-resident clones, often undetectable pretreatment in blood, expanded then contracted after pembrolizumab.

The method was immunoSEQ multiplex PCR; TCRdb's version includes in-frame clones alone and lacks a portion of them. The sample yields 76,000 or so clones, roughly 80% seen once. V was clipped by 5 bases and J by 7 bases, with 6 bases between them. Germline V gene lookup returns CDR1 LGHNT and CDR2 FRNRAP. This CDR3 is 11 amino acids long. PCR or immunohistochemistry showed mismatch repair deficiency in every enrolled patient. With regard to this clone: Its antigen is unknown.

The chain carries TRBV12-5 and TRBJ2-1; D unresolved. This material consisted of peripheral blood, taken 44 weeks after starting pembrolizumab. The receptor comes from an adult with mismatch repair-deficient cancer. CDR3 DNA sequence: TGTGCTAGTGGTCATAGGAATGAGCAGTTCTTC. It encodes CASGHRNEQFF.